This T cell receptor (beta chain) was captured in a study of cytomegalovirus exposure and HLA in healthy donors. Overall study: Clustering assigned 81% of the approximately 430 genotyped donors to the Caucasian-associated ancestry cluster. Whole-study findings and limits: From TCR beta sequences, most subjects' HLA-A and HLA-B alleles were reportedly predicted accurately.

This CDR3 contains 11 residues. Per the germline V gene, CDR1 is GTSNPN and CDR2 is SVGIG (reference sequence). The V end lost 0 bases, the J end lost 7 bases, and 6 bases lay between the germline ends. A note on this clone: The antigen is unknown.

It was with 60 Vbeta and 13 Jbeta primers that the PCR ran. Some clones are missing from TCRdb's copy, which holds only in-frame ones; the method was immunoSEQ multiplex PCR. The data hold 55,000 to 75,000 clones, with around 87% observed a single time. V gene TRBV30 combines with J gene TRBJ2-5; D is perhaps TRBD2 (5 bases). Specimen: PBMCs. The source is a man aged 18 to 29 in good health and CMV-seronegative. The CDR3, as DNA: TGTGCCTGGAGTGTGGGAGCGACCCAGTACTTC. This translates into CAWSVGATQYF.